This T cell receptor beta chain was recovered during a study of radiotherapy plus CTLA-4 blockade in lung cancer. Overall study: Objective responses arose in around a sixth of patients, and under 40% experienced disease control. Overall study results and limits: Per reports, early blood T cell clone dynamics, plus interferon-beta, forecast response most strongly.

Sequencing was performed with immunoSEQ multiplex PCR; in TCRdb, only in-frame clones are kept and a portion is missing. The data contain 2,400 or so clones, around three quarters of them singletons. Note on this clone: Its cognate antigen is unknown.

Germline V CDR1 and CDR2: MDHEN, SYDVKM. Trimming took 8 bases from V and 1 from J, leaving 11 bases between them. The CDR3 extends over 13 amino acids. This material consisted of tumor tissue, taken from a patient treated with radiotherapy plus ipilimumab. This TCR was sampled from a human donor with non-small cell lung cancer that progressed on radiotherapy plus ipilimumab. The chain uses TRBV28 and TRBJ1-1; D gene unclear. The CDR3 DNA sequence: TGTGCCAGCTCCCTCGGGCGGAACACTGAAGCTTTCTTT. Translating it yields CASSLGRNTEAFF.